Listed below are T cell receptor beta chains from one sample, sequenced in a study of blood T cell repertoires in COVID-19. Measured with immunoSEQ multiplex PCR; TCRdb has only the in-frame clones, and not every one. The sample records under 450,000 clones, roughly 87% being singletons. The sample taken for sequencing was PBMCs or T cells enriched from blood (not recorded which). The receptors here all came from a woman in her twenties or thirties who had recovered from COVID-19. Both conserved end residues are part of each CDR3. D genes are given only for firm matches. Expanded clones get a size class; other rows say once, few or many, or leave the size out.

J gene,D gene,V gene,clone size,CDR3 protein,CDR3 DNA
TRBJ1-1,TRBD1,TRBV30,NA,CAWGTVNTEAFF,TGTGCCTGGGGGACAGTAAACACTGAAGCTTTCTTT
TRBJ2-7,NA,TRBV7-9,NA,CASNFQQGEQYF,TGTGCCAGCAACTTCCAACAGGGTGAGCAGTACTTC
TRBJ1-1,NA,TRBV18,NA,CASSPEQDTEAFF,TGTGCCAGCTCACCGGAACAGGACACTGAAGCTTTCTTT
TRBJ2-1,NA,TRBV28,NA,CASRTGQISYNEQFF,TGTGCCAGCCGGACTGGGCAGATTTCCTACAATGAGCAGTTCTTC
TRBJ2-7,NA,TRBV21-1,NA,CASSNCYRGLWEQYF,TGTGCCAGCAGCAATTGTTACAGGGGGCTTTGGGAGCAGTACTTC
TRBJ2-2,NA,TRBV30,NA,CAWSAGNTGELFF,TGTGCCTGGAGTGCAGGGAACACCGGGGAGCTGTTTTTT
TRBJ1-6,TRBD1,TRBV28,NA,CASSFRGTGYNSPLHF,TGTGCCAGCAGTTTTCGGGGGACAGGGTATAATTCACCCCTCCACTTT
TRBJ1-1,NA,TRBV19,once,CASSLRNTEAFF,TGTGCCAGTAGTCTCAGGAACACTGAAGCTTTCTTT
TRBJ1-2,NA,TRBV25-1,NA,CATFSGYGYTF,TGTGCCACCTTTTCGGGCTATGGCTACACCTTC
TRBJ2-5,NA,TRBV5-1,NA,CASSLGLQETQYF,TGCGCCAGCAGCTTGGGGCTCCAAGAGACCCAGTACTTC
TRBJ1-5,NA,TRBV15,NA,CATSSHRQGNQPQHF,TGTGCCACCAGCTCCCACCGACAGGGCAATCAGCCCCAGCATTTT
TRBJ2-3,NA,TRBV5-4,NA,CASSPEASLDTQYF,TGTGCCAGCAGCCCTGAAGCGTCATTAGATACGCAGTATTTT
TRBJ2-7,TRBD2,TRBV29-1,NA,CSASVGSGGPYEQYF,TGCAGCGCCTCAGTTGGTAGCGGGGGGCCCTACGAGCAGTACTTC
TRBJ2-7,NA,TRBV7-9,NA,CASSLIGSYEQYF,TGTGCCAGCAGCTTAATCGGGTCCTACGAGCAGTACTTC
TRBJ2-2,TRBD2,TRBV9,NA,CASSARLAENTGELFF,TGTGCCAGCAGCGCTCGACTAGCGGAGAACACCGGGGAGCTGTTTTTT
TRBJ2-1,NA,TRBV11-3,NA,CASSYSGVRHEQFF,TGTGCCAGCAGCTATTCGGGAGTGAGGCATGAGCAGTTCTTC
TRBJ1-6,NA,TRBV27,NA,CASSLLAVRGGNSPLHF,TGTGCCAGCAGTTTATTAGCCGTGAGGGGAGGCAATTCACCCCTCCACTTT
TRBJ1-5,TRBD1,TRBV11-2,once,CASSLGTGEGHQPQHF,TGTGCCAGCAGCTTGGGGACAGGGGAGGGACATCAGCCCCAGCATTTT
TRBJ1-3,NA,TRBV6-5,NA,CASKRAGGNTIYF,TGTGCCAGCAAAAGGGCAGGGGGAAACACCATATATTTT
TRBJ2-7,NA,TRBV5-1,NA,CASSYDRDYEQYF,TGCGCCAGCAGCTATGACCGGGACTACGAGCAGTACTTC